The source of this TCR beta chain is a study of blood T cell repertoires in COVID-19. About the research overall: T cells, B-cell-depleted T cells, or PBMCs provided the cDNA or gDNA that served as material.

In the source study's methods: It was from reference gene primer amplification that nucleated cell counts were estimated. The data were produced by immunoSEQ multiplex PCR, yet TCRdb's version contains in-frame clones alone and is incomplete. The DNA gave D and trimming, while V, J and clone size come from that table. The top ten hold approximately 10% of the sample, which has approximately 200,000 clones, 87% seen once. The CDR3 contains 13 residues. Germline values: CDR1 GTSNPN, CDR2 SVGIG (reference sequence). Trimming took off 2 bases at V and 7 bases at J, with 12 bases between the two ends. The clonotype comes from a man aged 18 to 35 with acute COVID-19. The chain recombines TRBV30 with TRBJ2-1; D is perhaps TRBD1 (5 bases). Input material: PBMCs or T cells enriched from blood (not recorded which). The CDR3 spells CAWSTTGGNEQFF. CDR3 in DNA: TGTGCCTGGAGTACTACAGGTGGGAATGAGCAGTTCTTC.